These 31 T cell receptor beta chains were sequenced from one sample in a study of human T cells and chemical hapten exposure. Time point reported: pre-sensitization, week 0. Treatment defined: therapeutic diphenylcyclopropenone sensitization with weekly scalp DPC. Each CDR3 protein is one row after TCRdb ran MiXCR on the RACE reads. Of around 56,000 distinct CDR3 sequences listed, more than 7.5% are singletons. The sample here was whole blood, taken in connection with sensitization to the hapten diphenylcyclopropenone (DPC). All receptors come from a man aged 40-49 years with alopecia areata. Some clones in this sample may be carry-over from other donors' samples.

The rearrangement links TRBV7-2 to TRBJ2-5; D remains ambiguous. CDR1 SGHTA and CDR2 FQGNSA come from the germline V gene. V was clipped by 0 bases and J by 1 base, with 6 bases between them. The CDR3 is 14 residues long. CDR3 sequence: CASSLAGSQETQYF. CDR3 nucleotide sequence: TGTGCCAGCAGCTTAGCAGGGTCCCAAGAGACCCAGTACTTC.

J is TRBJ2-7 and V is TRBV6-2 or TRBV6-3; 7 nucleotides match TRBD1. This CDR3 contains 18 residues. With 6 bases clipped from V and 6 bases from J, the junction kept 23 bases outside the gene matches. The germline gives CDR1 MNHEY, CDR2 SVGEGT. The chain's CDR3 is CASSHGSPDRAPRREQYF. Here the CDR3 DNA reads TGTGCCAGCAGCCACGGTTCCCCCGACAGGGCCCCTCGGCGCGAGCAGTACTTC.

This clonotype was recorded at least ten times. V gene TRBV6-2 or TRBV6-3 combines with J gene TRBJ2-7; 8 nucleotides line up with TRBD1. The CDR3 loop spans 16 amino acids. CDR1 is MNHEY, CDR2 SVGEGT, per germline. V shed 2 bases and J 0 bases; nucleotides not matched to a gene: 6. The CDR3 loop is CASSYPRTGGSYEQYF. The CDR3 coding sequence is TGTGCCAGCAGTTACCCTCGTACAGGGGGCTCCTACGAGCAGTACTTC.

This clonotype was observed many times. CDR3 sequence: CYTRGLETQYF. CDR3 nucleotide sequence: TGTTATACCAGGGGGCTAGAGACCCAGTACTTC. This chain connects TRBV27 to TRBJ2-5; 8 positions match TRBD1. CDR1 is MNHEY, CDR2 SMNVEV, per germline (reference sequence). The CDR3 length is 11 residues.

This clonotype was seen at least ten times. V usage is TRBV20-1 and J usage is TRBJ2-5, with 8 bases that match TRBD2. The CDR3 is made up of 13 amino acids. V was pared by 6 bases and J by 2 bases, with 5 bases of the junction left unmatched. Germline CDR1 is DFQATT and CDR2 is SNEGSKA (reference sequence). The chain's CDR3 is CSAITSGQETQYF. CDR3 in DNA: TGCAGTGCGATCACTAGCGGACAAGAGACCCAGTACTTC.

This clonotype was found a few times. V usage is TRBV4-1 and J usage is TRBJ2-7, with a possible D match to TRBD2 (6 bases). The CDR3 loop spans 15 amino acids. CDR1 is MGHRA, CDR2 YSYEKL, per germline. The V end lost 7 bases, the J end lost 0 bases, and 16 bases lay between the germline ends. The CDR3 is CASILFREPSYEQYF. The DNA for the CDR3 is TGCGCCAGCATACTATTCCGGGAGCCCTCCTACGAGCAGTACTTC.

This clonotype was observed at least ten times. This chain uses TRBV20-1 with TRBJ2-7, with a tentative D call TRBD2 (5 bases). Germline loops: CDR1 DFQATT, CDR2 SNEGSKA (reference sequence). The CDR3 is 16 amino acids. Trimming cost V 0 bases and J 3 bases, with 18 bases left between them. The CDR3 sequence is CSARDKRTRFFYEQYF. The CDR3 nucleotides read TGCAGTGCTAGAGATAAGCGGACCCGTTTTTTCTACGAGCAGTACTTC.

The chain employs TRBV7-9 and TRBJ2-7; 11 bases map to TRBD2. Trimming took 7 bases from V and 6 from J; bases not matched to a gene: 14. CDR3 length: 16 amino acids. The germline CDR1 and CDR2 sequences are SEHNR and FQNEAQ (reference sequence). CDR3 sequence: CASKSIAGGPKGEQYF. CDR3 DNA sequence: TGTGCCAGCAAGTCGATAGCGGGAGGGCCAAAAGGCGAGCAGTACTTC.

This clonotype appeared a few times. The chain combines TRBV7-6 with TRBJ2-7; D is perhaps TRBD2 (6 bases). V dropped 4 bases and J dropped 1 base, with 11 bases sitting between them. This CDR3 has 14 amino acids. Germline CDR1 reads SGHVS; CDR2 reads FNYEAQ. The CDR3 DNA follows: TGTGCCAGCAGCTCGGGAGTTTCGTCCTACGAGCAGTACTTC. This gives the protein CASSSGVSSYEQYF.

V gene TRBV30 combines with J gene TRBJ1-5; D not resolved. The CDR3 is made up of 14 amino acids. V was trimmed by 2 bases and J by 4 bases, leaving 12 bases between them. CDR1 is GTSNPN, CDR2 SVGIG, per germline (reference sequence). The DNA for the CDR3 is TGTGCCTGGAGTATAACAGCTGGGAATCAGCCCCAGCATTTT. Residues: CAWSITAGNQPQHF.

The chain employs TRBV19 and TRBJ2-1; D gene uncertain. Germline CDR1 is LNHDA and CDR2 is SQIVND (reference sequence). The CDR3 is made up of 13 amino acids. Trimming left V 4 bases short and J 6 bases short, with 10 bases between. Here the CDR3 reads CASSSSEANEQFF. DNA of the CDR3: TGTGCCAGTAGTAGCTCCGAGGCCAATGAGCAGTTCTTC. The full variable domain, completed using reference TRBV19 and TRBJ2-1, is DGGITQSPKYLFRKEGQNVTLSCEQNLNHDAMYWYRQDPGQGLRLIYYSQIVNDFQKGDIAEGYSVSREKKESFPLTVTSAQKNPTAFYLCASSSSEANEQFFGPGTRLTVL.

The chain couples TRBV27 to TRBJ2-1, with D maybe TRBD1 (7 bases). The germline gives CDR1 MNHEY, CDR2 SMNVEV (reference sequence). CDR3 length equals 15 residues. The V and J ends lost 3 bases and 7 bases respectively, with 16 bases between them. CDR3 bases: TGTGCCAGCAGTTTGCAGGGGGGTACCGTTAATGAGCAGTTCTTC. Its translation is CASSLQGGTVNEQFF.

The V call is TRBV6-5, the J call TRBJ2-4, with 7 nucleotides matching TRBD2. Per germline, CDR1 MNHEY and CDR2 SVGAGI. The V gene end was trimmed by 6 bases and the J gene end by 6 bases; junction bases not matched to a gene: 14. This CDR3 comprises 16 residues. CDR3 in DNA: TGTGCCAGCAGCCACGGGAGAAGCGGGACCCTAAACATTCAGTACTTC. Its protein is CASSHGRSGTLNIQYF.

This clonotype was seen at least ten times. The chain carries TRBV10-1 and TRBJ1-1; D remains ambiguous. The CDR3 totals 15 residues. CDR1 is WNHNN, CDR2 SYGVQD, per germline (reference sequence). The ends were cut back, 3 bases at V and 3 bases at J, with 14 bases in the middle. The CDR3 DNA sequence: TGCGCCAGCAGTGAAAATCAGCCACCGGACACTGAAGCTTTCTTT. Amino acid sequence: CASSENQPPDTEAFF.

In DNA form, the CDR3 reads TGTGCCAGCAGTTACTCGGAGGGAAGGCACACTGAAGCTTTCTTT. It encodes CASSYSEGRHTEAFF. The J gene is TRBJ1-1, the V gene TRBV6-5; D remains unclear. There are 15 residues in the CDR3. V lost 0 bases and J 3 bases, leaving 11 bases between the germline ends. The germline V gene has CDR1 MNHEY and CDR2 SVGAGI.

This clonotype was detected ten times or more. This sequence joins TRBV7-9 and TRBJ1-4, with D unresolved. V shed 1 base and J shed 7 bases, with 7 bases lying between them. Germline CDR1 is SEHNR and CDR2 is FQNEAQ (reference sequence). The CDR3 covers 13 residues. The CDR3 DNA reads as TGTGCCAGCAGCTTAGAGATAAGTGAAAAACTGTTTTTT. Amino acid sequence: CASSLEISEKLFF. Full variable domain (missing parts from reference TRBV7-9 and TRBJ1-4): DTGVSQNPRHKITKRGQNVTFRCDPISEHNRLYWYRQTLGQGPEFLTYFQNEAQLEKSRLLSDRFSAERPKGSFSTLEIQRTEQGDSAMYLCASSLEISEKLFFGSGTQLSVL.

This clonotype was recorded a few times. The chain employs TRBV5-4 and TRBJ2-7, with D unresolved. CDR1 and CDR2 from the germline V gene are SGHNT and YYREEE (reference sequence). Between the trimmed V and J ends, which lost 3 bases and 5 bases, there was a span of 15 bases. The CDR3 has 14 residues. The CDR3, as DNA: TGTGCCAGCAGCTCAGGCCCCGGACGGAACGAGCAGTACTTC. Its translation: CASSSGPGRNEQYF. The full variable domain, with the rest looked up from reference TRBV5-4 and TRBJ2-7, is ETGVTQSPTHLIKTRGQQVTLRCSSQSGHNTVSWYQQALGQGPQFIFQYYREEENGRGNFPPRFSGLQFPNYSSELNVNALELDDSALYLCASSSGPGRNEQYFGPGTRLTVT.

This clonotype was recorded at least ten times. The V gene is TRBV7-6, the J gene TRBJ2-3; D not certain. Per germline, CDR1 SGHVS and CDR2 FNYEAQ. The CDR3 loop spans 13 amino acids. Trimming stripped 5 bases from V and 6 bases from J, with 12 bases between. This CDR3 is CASSRTLRDTQYF. CDR3 in DNA: TGTGCCAGCAGCAGGACCCTCCGGGATACGCAGTATTTT.

The chain carries TRBV6-4 and TRBJ1-1; D gene unclear. The V gene's germline CDR1 is MRHNA and CDR2 SNTAGT. V lost 0 bases and J 5 bases, leaving 10 bases between the germline ends. The CDR3 consists of 14 residues. CDR3 sequence (DNA): TGTGCCAGCAGTGACTCACCCGGGAGGACTGAAGCTTTCTTT. This sequence encodes CASSDSPGRTEAFF.

This clonotype was recorded a few times. V is TRBV11-2 and J is TRBJ2-1; no reliable D call. This CDR3 comprises 13 residues. The germline V gene has CDR1 SGHAT and CDR2 FQNNGV. Between the trimmed V and J ends, which lost 0 bases and 7 bases, there was a span of 7 bases. The CDR3 region is CASSLEARNEQFF. As DNA, the CDR3 is TGTGCCAGCAGCTTAGAAGCGCGGAATGAGCAGTTCTTC.

The chain links TRBV28 to TRBJ2-7; 7 nucleotides align to TRBD2. The ends lost 8 bases at V and 2 bases at J; junction bases unmatched: 6. The CDR3 loop spans 13 amino acids. Germline CDR1 is MDHEN and CDR2 is SYDVKM. CDR3 protein: CASGTTGPYEQYF. The CDR3 DNA reads TGTGCCAGCGGGACTACGGGGCCCTACGAGCAGTACTTC.

This clonotype occurred many times. J is TRBJ1-1 and V is TRBV27; D remains unclear. Germline V gives CDR1 MNHEY, CDR2 SMNVEV (reference sequence). The V gene lost 6 bases and the J gene lost 3 bases, with 14 bases spanning the gap. This CDR3 spans 14 amino acids. The CDR3 is CASRELGSYTEAFF. The CDR3 nucleotides are TGTGCCAGCAGAGAGCTGGGCAGTTACACTGAAGCTTTCTTT.

Of note for this clonotype: The conserved phenylalanine or tryptophan normally closing the CDR3 is absent here, so this likely arose from a read error. V is TRBV23-1 and J is TRBJ2-7; 9 bases are shared with TRBD1. TRBV23-1 is marked as an open reading frame, function uncertain. This CDR3 spans 17 amino acids. V lost 3 bases, J lost 3 bases, and 12 bases stayed unmatched. CDR3 DNA sequence: TGCGCCAGCAGTCACAAGGCTGGGACAGGGACGTACTACGAGCAGTACATC. It translates to CASSHKAGTGTYYEQYI.

This clonotype was seen a few times. The chain carries TRBV20-1 and TRBJ1-6; 8 bases fit TRBD1. Per germline, CDR1 DFQATT and CDR2 SNEGSKA (reference sequence). The CDR3 is made up of 16 amino acids. Losses at the gene ends were 1 base for V and 2 bases for J; bases not matched to a gene: 4. DNA for the CDR3: TGCAGTGCTAGAGCAACAGGGGGAGCCTATAATTCACCCCTCCACTTT. Its protein product is CSARATGGAYNSPLHF.

The chain joins TRBV12-3 or TRBV12-4 to TRBJ1-1; 7 positions match TRBD1. The CDR3 is 15 amino acids. V shed 6 bases, J shed 3 bases, and the junction held 10 bases outside the gene matches. This chain's CDR3 is CASRPTGLGDTEAFF. The CDR3 DNA is TGTGCCAGCAGACCGACAGGGCTGGGGGACACTGAAGCTTTCTTT.

This clonotype was detected only a few times. This chain links TRBV20-1 with TRBJ1-1, with no clear D. Germline values: CDR1 DFQATT, CDR2 SNEGSKA (reference sequence). The CDR3 totals 13 residues. V dropped 3 bases and J dropped 2 bases, with 10 bases sitting between them. CDR3 bases: TGCAGTGCTAGTGACCAGGCTAACACTGAAGCTTTCTTT. This encodes CSASDQANTEAFF.

This chain uses TRBV7-2 with TRBJ2-7, with D tentatively TRBD1 or TRBD2 (6 bases each). CDR1 and CDR2 (germline): SGHTA, FQGNSA. The CDR3 covers 22 residues. Between the trimmed V and J ends, which lost 2 bases and 4 bases, there was a span of 36 bases. CDR3: CASSLSLAGAQSAGGDSYEQYF. As DNA, the CDR3 is TGTGCCAGCAGCTTAAGCCTGGCCGGGGCCCAGAGTGCCGGGGGCGACTCTTACGAGCAGTACTTC. The full variable domain, with the rest looked up from reference TRBV7-2 and TRBJ2-7, is GAGVSQSPSNKVTEKGKDVELRCDPISGHTALYWYRQSLGQGLEFLIYFQGNSAPDKSGLPSDRFSAERTGGSVSTLTIQRTQQEDSAVYLCASSLSLAGAQSAGGDSYEQYFGPGTRLTVT.

This clonotype was picked up a small number of times. The chain has TRBV28 and TRBJ1-5; 7 nucleotides agree with TRBD1. The V gene's germline CDR1 is MDHEN and CDR2 SYDVKM. V lost 5 bases and J lost 7; bases outside the gene matches: 5. The CDR3 loop spans 13 amino acids. The DNA for the CDR3 is TGTGCCAGCAGTCGGACAGGAAAACAGCCCCAGCATTTT. This codes for CASSRTGKQPQHF.

In its sample, this clonotype was seen many times. J is TRBJ2-7 and V is TRBV10-3; D remains ambiguous. The CDR3 runs 13 residues. V lost 6 bases and J 3 bases, leaving 12 bases between the germline ends. The V gene's germline CDR1 is ENHRY and CDR2 SYGVKD. CDR3 coding DNA: TGTGCCATCAGGACCGACGGCAGCTACGAGCAGTACTTC. This gives the protein CAIRTDGSYEQYF.

This clonotype has just a few counts. The chain uses TRBV6-5 and TRBJ2-7; TRBD1 aligns across 8 bases. Germline loops: CDR1 MNHEY, CDR2 SVGAGI. The V and J ends lost 2 bases and 4 bases, in that order; junction bases with no gene match: 4. The CDR3 consists of 14 residues. The CDR3 sequence: CASSYRDRGYEQYF. The DNA for the CDR3 is TGTGCCAGCAGTTACCGAGACAGGGGTTACGAGCAGTACTTC.

The V call is TRBV4-3, the J call TRBJ1-2; TRBD1 might be the D (6 bases). Per germline, CDR1 LGHNA and CDR2 YSLEER. The V end lost 3 bases, the J end lost 3 bases, and 14 bases lay between the germline ends. CDR3 length: 15 amino acids. CDR3 bases: TGCGCCAGCAGCCAGAGTAGTAGGGGGGACTATGGCTACACCTTC. Translating it yields CASSQSSRGDYGYTF.